The 8 T cell receptor beta chains presented below share a single source sample, sequenced in a study of monozygotic twins with inflammatory bowel disease. TCRdb processed the 5' RACE reads again and assigns one entry to each CDR3 protein, with no DNA. The table gives over 200,000 distinct CDR3 sequences; the top ten clones make up approximately 7.7% of it. The sequenced material came from blood. Receptors were obtained from a human donor with ulcerative colitis or Crohn's disease, or a healthy co-twin of an affected twin (not recorded which).

The gene calls are TRBV6-2 or TRBV6-3 and TRBJ1-2; TCRdb lists TRBD1, though no DNA is available to test this call. The CDR3 extends over 12 amino acids. Germline lookup yields CDR1 MNHEY and CDR2 SVGEGT. The CDR3: CASSPQGGGYTF.

The chain carries TRBV3-1 and TRBJ1-1. This CDR3 contains 11 residues. Looked up from germline, CDR1 is LGHDT and CDR2 is YNNKEL (reference sequence). The CDR3 sequence is CASSQNTEAFF.

CDR3 protein: CASSRDYGELFF. The V and J genes are TRBV7-2 and TRBJ2-2. The CDR3 length is 12 residues. Germline V CDR1 and CDR2: SGHTA, FQGNSA.

The chain couples TRBV7-6 to TRBJ2-1; TCRdb returns TRBD2, unconfirmable since there is no DNA. CDR3 length equals 18 residues. From germline, CDR1 is SGHVS and CDR2 FNYEAQ. Here the CDR3 reads CASSPPGTSGRANNEQFF.

The rearrangement joins TRBV19 to TRBJ1-1. Germline V lookup: CDR1 LNHDA, CDR2 SQIVND (reference sequence). There are 14 residues in the CDR3. CDR3 amino acids: CASSIGRANTEAFF.

This sequence joins TRBV10-3 and TRBJ2-1. This CDR3 contains 16 residues. CDR1 and CDR2 (germline): ENHRY, SYGVKD. The CDR3: CAISESQEISYNEQFF.

The CDR3 region is CASSETSNNEQFF. This chain connects TRBV7-8 to TRBJ2-1; TCRdb indicates TRBD2, and absent DNA this call remains unverified. The CDR3 sequence is 13 residues long. The germline V gene has CDR1 SGHVS and CDR2 FQNEAQ.

The chain combines TRBV20-1 with TRBJ2-3; with no DNA, the TCRdb D assignment of TRBD2 cannot be verified. The CDR3 runs to 13 residues. Germline V gene data show CDR1 as DFQATT and CDR2 as SNEGSKA (reference sequence). The CDR3 sequence is CSASPSGERTQYF.